This TCR beta chain was profiled in a study of blood T cell repertoires in COVID-19. Overall study context: The United States, Italy and Spain supplied acute and convalescent COVID-19 samples.

The table came from immunoSEQ multiplex PCR; TCRdb's copy has only in-frame clones and leaves some out. This sample carries more than 200,000 clones, about 88% of them seen once, and the ten largest clones take 2.1%. Trimming shortened V by 0 bases and J by 2 bases, and 9 bases separated the two germline ends. Germline V CDR1 and CDR2: SEHNR, FQNEAQ (reference sequence). This CDR3 has 15 amino acids. J is TRBJ2-3 and V is TRBV7-9; unclear D gene. The sample was peripheral blood. This clonotype was sampled from a woman in her 40s who had recovered from COVID-19. CDR3 sequence reads: CASSLAGQVTDTQYF. CDR3 DNA sequence: TGTGCCAGCAGCTTAGCTGGGCAGGTCACAGATACGCAGTATTTT. Based on the CDR3 plus reference TRBV7-9 and TRBJ2-3, the full variable domain is DTGVSQNPRHKITKRGQNVTFRCDPISEHNRLYWYRQTLGQGPEFLTYFQNEAQLEKSRLLSDRFSAERPKGSFSTLEIQRTEQGDSAMYLCASSLAGQVTDTQYFGPGTRLTVL.